This T cell receptor (beta chain) was sequenced for a study of blood T cell repertoires in COVID-19 (dated by TCRdb to the early 2020s). The study in broad terms: The collaborator samples originated in the United States, Italy and Spain and spanned the acute and convalescent phases of COVID-19. The prospective study material was composed of cDNA or gDNA derived from T cells, B-cell-depleted T cells, or PBMCs. Deeply sampled blood TCRbeta repertoires from subjects exposed to, actively infected with, or recovered from COVID-19 were included in the dataset. The repertoires were made available in a free public database intended to serve as a resource for research on the immune response to SARS-CoV-2. The samples were drawn from two sources: the first 160 participants of the ongoing ImmuneRACE study, and over 1,000 subjects contributed by 6 global collaborators. A de-identified subject ID, COVID-19 status, age in years and sex were almost always included in the sample metadata. Where available, HLA class I and class II types were taken from metadata supplied by the sample provider and were not determined by assay-based typing.

About this clone itself: Its target antigen remains unknown. Qualities for individual bases were not recorded, and no much larger clone is one base off.

TCRbeta CDR3 regions were amplified from genomic DNA by means of the immunoSEQ Assay, a bias-controlled multiplex PCR. On the study's bioinformatics: Within the assay, amplification of reference gene primers was used to estimate how many nucleated cells each sample contained. To quantify the absolute abundance of each unique TCRbeta CDR3 rearrangement, sequence reads were collapsed and filtered. For each sample, productive Simpson clonality was calculated by taking the square root of Simpson's diversity index across productive rearrangements. Entries here come from immuneACCESS through TCRdb and include only in-frame sequences with V and J called. Some clones fail to appear in such tables; in the studies checked, an unresolved V gene covers under half of the shortfall, and the cause of the remainder is unknown. V, J and clone size derive from that table, while D and trimming were established from the DNA sequence. In this sample the table shows a few hundred thousand clones, about 88% of which occur a single time. Roughly an eighth of the sample goes to the ten largest clones.

Each collaborating institution followed its own protocols to collect whole blood in K2EDTA tubes. For TCRbeta analysis, collaborators shipped samples as frozen whole blood, isolated PBMCs, or DNA extracted from either of those sample types. Trimming removed 3 bases from V and 2 bases from J, leaving 8 bases between the germline ends. CDR3 length: 13 amino acids, cysteine to phenylalanine. Only the CDR3 part of the read is kept: 39 bases, read in frame from the first base. CDR1 is given as MDHEN and CDR2 as SYDVKM, both from the germline V gene. The paper as a whole reports these results and caveats: Clinical and demographic metadata were provided uncurated, with the amount varying by source and participant.

The chain couples TRBV28 to TRBJ2-7; matching of 6 bases hints at TRBD1 as the D gene. Sequenced sample: peripheral blood. This sequence was found in a woman aged 60-70 years with acute or convalescent COVID-19. The DNA sequence is TGTGCCAGCAGTTTTAACAGGGCCTACGAGCAGTACTTC. This yields the protein CASSFNRAYEQYF.